One and the same sample provided the 12 T cell receptor beta chains below, sequenced in a study of cytomegalovirus exposure and HLA in healthy donors. The PCR had 60 Vbeta and 13 Jbeta primers. Sequenced by immunoSEQ multiplex PCR; TCRdb stores in-frame clones only, minus some. The repertoire consists of more than 130,000 clones, with 76% occurring once and the leading ten covering 3.5% to 5%. The sequenced material came from PBMCs. Receptor source: a man aged 18 to 35 in good health and CMV-seronegative.

This chain joins TRBV5-1 and TRBJ1-6; 7 nucleotides agree with TRBD1. J lost 7 bases, V lost 0 bases, and 4 bases had no gene match. The CDR3 covers 15 residues. Germline-derived CDR1 and CDR2 are SGHRS and YFSETQ. CDR3 nucleotides: TGCGCCAGCAGCTTGGCAGTCAGGGGGAATTCACCCCTCCACTTT. Translated: CASSLAVRGNSPLHF.

The rearrangement joins TRBV5-1 to TRBJ2-7; possibly TRBD1 for D (5 bases). This CDR3 spans 13 amino acids. Trimming cost V 1 base and J 7 bases, with 12 bases left between them. Germline V gene data show CDR1 as SGHRS and CDR2 as YFSETQ. The CDR3 bases are TGCGCCAGCAGCTTGCCAGGGATTTATGAGCAGTACTTC. Translating gives CASSLPGIYEQYF.

To note about this clone: Without the conserved terminal phenylalanine or tryptophan, this CDR3 likely stems from a read error. This chain connects TRBV2 to TRBJ1-2; TRBD1 matches 7 bases. Per germline, CDR1 SNHLY and CDR2 FYNNEI. The CDR3 is 14 residues long. With 4 bases clipped from V and 6 bases from J, the junction kept 8 bases outside the gene matches. The CDR3 bases are TGTGCCAGCAGTGGACAGGGATTGGGCCATGGCTACACCCTC. It is translated as CASSGQGLGHGYTL.

A word on this clone: The germline gene is not matched at one end of the junction; a read error may be the cause. Other DNA variants within this sample encode the same CDR3. This chain connects TRBV19 to TRBJ1-2, with TRBD1 matching over 7 bases. In germline, CDR1 is LNHDA, CDR2 SQIVND (reference sequence). This CDR3 has 12 amino acids. The CDR3 spells CASSLPPRQGPF. CDR3 bases: TGCGCCAGTAGCCTTCCCCCGAGACAGGGTCCCTTC. The whole variable domain, filled in from reference TRBV19 and TRBJ1-2, reads DGGITQSPKYLFRKEGQNVTLSCEQNLNHDAMYWYRQDPGQGLRLIYYSQIVNDFQKGDIAEGYSVSREKKESFPLTVTSAQKNPTAFYLCASSLPPRQGPFGSGTRLTVV.

The rearrangement joins TRBV5-1 to TRBJ2-7, with a tentative D call TRBD1 (5 bases). The CDR3 is 15 amino acids. The ends were cut back, 0 bases at V and 3 bases at J, with 13 bases in the middle. In germline, CDR1 is SGHRS, CDR2 YFSETQ. CDR3 DNA: TGCGCCAGCAGCTTGGAGGGGCCCAAGGTCTACGAGCAGTACTTC. Translation: CASSLEGPKVYEQYF. Supplemented by reference TRBV5-1 and TRBJ2-7, the full variable domain reads KAGVTQTPRYLIKTRGQQVTLSCSPISGHRSVSWYQQTPGQGLQFLFEYFSETQRNKGNFPGRFSGRQFSNSRSEMNVSTLELGDSALYLCASSLEGPKVYEQYFGPGTRLTVT.

The chain carries TRBV5-1 and TRBJ2-5, with D uncertain. The CDR3 covers 12 residues. Trimming left V 3 bases short and J 2 bases short, with 5 bases between. Germline values: CDR1 SGHRS, CDR2 YFSETQ. The CDR3 DNA follows: TGCGCCAGCAGCTATCCTCAAGAGACCCAGTACTTC. Protein sequence: CASSYPQETQYF.

J is TRBJ1-4 and V is TRBV10-3; D gene ambiguous. Trimming removed 2 bases from V and 8 bases from J, with 21 bases in between. The CDR3 runs to 17 residues. CDR1 and CDR2 from the germline V gene are ENHRY and SYGVKD. In nucleotides, the CDR3 is TGTGCCATCAGTGAGGTCCCGGCAGGCATGATTCAAGAAAAACTGTTTTTT. Translated: CAISEVPAGMIQEKLFF.

The rearrangement links TRBV2 to TRBJ2-2, with D uncertain. Germline-derived CDR1 and CDR2 are SNHLY and FYNNEI. Deletions cut 6 bases from V and 8 bases from J, with 7 bases between. The CDR3 runs to 11 residues. The CDR3 sequence is CASSPLGELFF. The CDR3 DNA reads as TGTGCCAGCAGCCCCCTAGGGGAGCTGTTTTTT. The full variable domain, rest sourced from reference TRBV2 and TRBJ2-2, is EPEVTQTPSHQVTQMGQEVILRCVPISNHLYFYWYRQILGQKVEFLVSFYNNEISEKSEIFDDQFSVERPDGSNFTLKIRSTKLEDSAMYFCASSPLGELFFGEGSRLTVL.

This clone was picked up one time. The chain has TRBV11-2 and TRBJ1-1, with D uncertain. The germline V gene has CDR1 SGHAT and CDR2 FQNNGV. The germline V and J ends were trimmed by 4 bases and 0 bases, with 6 bases remaining between them. This CDR3 has 13 amino acids. The CDR3 protein is CASSSNLNTEAFF. The CDR3 coding sequence is TGTGCCAGCAGCTCAAATCTGAACACTGAAGCTTTCTTT. The variable domain in full, with the rest retrieved from reference TRBV11-2 and TRBJ1-1, is EAGVAQSPRYKIIEKRQSVAFWCNPISGHATLYWYQQILGQGPKLLIQFQNNGVVDDSQLPKDRFSAERLKGVDSTLKIQPAKLEDSAVYLCASSSNLNTEAFFGQGTRLTVV.

The rearrangement joins TRBV28 to TRBJ2-3, with 7 bases identical to TRBD2. V shed 1 base, J shed 3 bases, and the junction held 10 bases outside the gene matches. The CDR3 has 17 amino acids. The germline V gene encodes CDR1 MDHEN and CDR2 SYDVKM. The CDR3 DNA reads as TGTGCCAGCAGTTTATCCCCTGGGGAGGGAGGAACAGATACGCAGTATTTT. Translated, it gives CASSLSPGEGGTDTQYF.

This clone was seen once. J is TRBJ1-5 and V is TRBV6-5; possibly TRBD1 for D (6 bases). Trimming stripped 5 bases from V and 2 bases from J, with 10 bases between. CDR1 and CDR2 from the germline V gene are MNHEY and SVGAGI. The CDR3 is made up of 14 amino acids. The CDR3 sequence is CASSTGKGNQPQHF. CDR3 coding DNA: TGTGCCAGCAGTACAGGGAAAGGCAATCAGCCCCAGCATTTT.

The chain links TRBV6-1 to TRBJ1-4, with TRBD1 identical over 7 bases. Germline V gene lookup returns CDR1 MNHNS and CDR2 SASEGT. The CDR3 totals 15 residues. With V trimmed by 4 bases and J by 2 bases, 4 bases remained unmatched. The CDR3 bases are TGTGCCAGCAGTGGACAGGGTCGGACTAATGAAAAACTGTTTTTT. This encodes CASSGQGRTNEKLFF.